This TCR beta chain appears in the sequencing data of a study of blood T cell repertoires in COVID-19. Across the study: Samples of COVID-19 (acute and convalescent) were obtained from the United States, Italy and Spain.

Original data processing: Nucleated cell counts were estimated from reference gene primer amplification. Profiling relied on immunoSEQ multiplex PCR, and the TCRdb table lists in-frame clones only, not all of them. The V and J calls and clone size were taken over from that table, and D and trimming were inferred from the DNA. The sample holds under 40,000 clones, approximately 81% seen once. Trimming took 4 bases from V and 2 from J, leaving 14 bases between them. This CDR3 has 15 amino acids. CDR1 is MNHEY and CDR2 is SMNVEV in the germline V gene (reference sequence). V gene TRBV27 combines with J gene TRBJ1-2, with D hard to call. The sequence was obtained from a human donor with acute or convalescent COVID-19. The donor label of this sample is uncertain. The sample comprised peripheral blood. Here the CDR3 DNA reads TGTGCCAGCAGTTCCCAGACAACCACGAACTATGGCTACACCTTC. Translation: CASSSQTTTNYGYTF.